The TCR beta chain under discussion was sequenced for a study of T cells in Graves' hyperthyroidism and ophthalmopathy. Using RNA transcripts as the source, TCR beta CDR3 regions were amplified. TCR CDR3 regions were first amplified by RT-PCR with HTBI primers. A single record per CDR3 protein comes from TCRdb applying MiXCR to the multiplex PCR reads. In the table there are a few hundred thousand distinct CDR3 sequences, 15% to 20% of which are singletons. Concerning this clonotype itself: A much bigger clone sits one base away, suggesting this may be a read error.

Trimming cost V 4 bases and J 6 bases, with 15 bases left between them. This CDR3 spans 14 amino acids. Germline assignment: CDR1 MNHEY and CDR2 SVGAGI. The receptor's source is a woman aged 40 to 55 with Graves' ophthalmopathy. Material for sequencing was blood. The V gene is TRBV6-5, the J gene TRBJ1-1; the D gene is possibly TRBD1 (5 bases). The CDR3 spells CASSSWQGGSEAFF. In DNA form, the CDR3 reads TGTGCCAGCAGTTCCTGGCAGGGAGGGTCTGAAGCTTTCTTT.